This passage covers 20 T cell receptor beta chains from one sample sequenced in a study of blood T cell repertoires in COVID-19. Here immunoSEQ multiplex PCR was the method, and the copy in TCRdb shows in-frame clones only, minus some. Altogether hundreds of thousands of clones are present, 65% to 85% being singletons, with the ten largest covering approximately 7.4%. The source material was peripheral blood. The source is a woman aged 45-59 years with acute or convalescent COVID-19.

This chain joins TRBV7-6 and TRBJ2-5; 9 nucleotides agree with TRBD2. Germline CDR1 is SGHVS and CDR2 is FNYEAQ. There are 15 residues in the CDR3. V was pared by 2 bases and J by 4 bases, with 5 bases of the junction left unmatched. The chain's CDR3 is CASSLMREGVETQYF. In nucleotides, the CDR3 is TGTGCCAGCAGCTTAATGCGGGAGGGGGTAGAGACCCAGTACTTC.

J is TRBJ1-6 and V is TRBV2; possible D gene TRBD1, 6 bases. Trimming took off 4 bases at V and 7 bases at J, with 8 bases between the two ends. CDR3 length: 13 residues. Looked up from germline, CDR1 is SNHLY and CDR2 is FYNNEI. As DNA, the CDR3 is TGTGCCAGCAGTGTCAGGGGAAATTCACCCCTCCACTTT. It encodes CASSVRGNSPLHF.

The rearrangement uses TRBV6-4 and TRBJ2-3; 10 positions match TRBD2. The trim removed 5 bases at V and 3 bases at J, leaving 5 bases unmatched. CDR3 size: 15 residues. Germline CDR1 reads MRHNA; CDR2 reads SNTAGT. Written as DNA, the CDR3 is TGTGCCAGCAGTTTAGGACTAGCGGTTACAGATACGCAGTATTTT. Amino acids: CASSLGLAVTDTQYF.

The V call is TRBV5-5, the J call TRBJ1-4; D remains ambiguous. Germline V CDR1 and CDR2: SGHKS, YYEKEE (reference sequence). CDR3 length equals 15 residues. The germline V and J ends were trimmed by 1 base and 0 bases, with 7 bases remaining between them. The DNA for the CDR3 is TGTGCCAGCAGCTTGCTTCCAGCAACTAATGAAAAACTGTTTTTT. Its translation: CASSLLPATNEKLFF.

This chain links TRBV5-1 with TRBJ1-1; TRBD1 might be the D (5 bases). Germline CDR1 is SGHRS and CDR2 is YFSETQ. The CDR3 runs to 15 residues. Trimming pared 2 bases from V and 4 bases from J, leaving 15 bases between. The CDR3: CASSFRPQGRTEAFF. CDR3 nucleotides: TGCGCCAGCAGCTTTAGACCGCAGGGTCGCACTGAAGCTTTCTTT.

The chain has TRBV19 and TRBJ2-5; TRBD2 might be the D (5 bases). CDR1 is LNHDA and CDR2 is SQIVND in the germline V gene (reference sequence). CDR3 length equals 14 residues. V was cut by 3 bases and J by 1 base, with 9 bases left in between. CDR3: CASSIDGLQETQYF. Written as DNA, the CDR3 is TGTGCCAGTAGTATTGACGGACTCCAAGAGACCCAGTACTTC.

The chain carries TRBV18 and TRBJ2-7; 11 bases agree with TRBD2. The CDR3 extends over 16 amino acids. V dropped 3 bases and J dropped 5; count of bases not matched to a gene: 9. Germline loops: CDR1 KGHSH, CDR2 LQKENI. The CDR3, as DNA: TGTGCCAGCTCACCCTCAGGGCTAGCGGGAGGACACGAGCAGTACTTC. This sequence encodes CASSPSGLAGGHEQYF.

The chain employs TRBV24-1 and TRBJ2-5; D may be TRBD1 (6 bases). Germline V gives CDR1 KGHDR, CDR2 SFDVKD. Trimming shortened V by 1 base and J by 2 bases, and 13 bases separated the two germline ends. The CDR3 has 16 amino acids. CDR3 nucleotide sequence: TGTGCCACCAGTGATTTAGCCGCCGGACAGCAAGAGACCCAGTACTTC. Protein sequence: CATSDLAAGQQETQYF.

J is TRBJ1-1 and V is TRBV21-1; TRBD1 is the table's D call and was not checked against the DNA. TRBV21-1 corresponds to a pseudogene. The CDR3 extends over 15 amino acids. CDR3 nucleotide sequence: TGTGCCAGTGAATCGACAGGGGAAAGGGCCACTGAAGCTTTCTTT. It is translated as CASESTGERATEAFF.

The chain uses TRBV6-5 and TRBJ1-5; no firm D call. The CDR3 has 15 amino acids. The germline gives CDR1 MNHEY, CDR2 SVGAGI. V was pared by 0 bases and J by 0 bases, with 6 bases between. Here the CDR3 DNA reads TGTGCCAGCAGTTACTCGTCAGGTAGCAATCAGCCCCAGCATTTT. Translated, it gives CASSYSSGSNQPQHF.

This chain joins TRBV28 and TRBJ1-4, with 7 nucleotides matching TRBD1. Germline V lookup: CDR1 MDHEN, CDR2 SYDVKM. Trimming cost V 6 bases and J 6 bases; bases outside gene matches: 7. This CDR3 is built from 14 residues. CDR3 residues: CASSPLGTDEKLFF. In DNA, the CDR3 is TGTGCCAGCAGCCCCCTCGGGACAGATGAAAAACTGTTTTTT.

The chain combines TRBV3-1 (or the pseudogene TRBV3-2) with TRBJ2-3; possibly TRBD1 for D (6 bases). Per the germline V gene, CDR1 is LGHDT and CDR2 is YNNKEL (reference sequence). The CDR3 is made up of 14 amino acids. V was clipped by 3 bases and J by 1 base, with 8 bases between them. The CDR3 nucleotides are TGTGCCAGCAGCCAGGGGGCCGGCACAGATACGCAGTATTTT. It yields the protein CASSQGAGTDTQYF.

This clone was detected only once. The CDR3 bases are TGTGCTAGTGGTTTCGATGGGGGGATGAGCTATGGCTACACCTTC. Translation: CASGFDGGMSYGYTF. V usage is TRBV12-5 and J usage is TRBJ1-2; weak D call: TRBD1 (5 bases). The ends were cut back, 3 bases at V and 4 bases at J, with 15 bases in the middle. The V gene's germline CDR1 is LGHNT and CDR2 FRNRAP. The CDR3 is 15 amino acids. Variable domain in full (rest from reference TRBV12-5 and TRBJ1-2): DARVTQTPRHKVTEMGQEVTMRCQPILGHNTVFWYRQTMMQGLELLAYFRNRAPLDDSGMPKDRFSAEMPDATLATLKIQPSEPRDSAVYFCASGFDGGMSYGYTFGSGTRLTVV.

There are a few counts of this clone. The V call is TRBV6-5, the J call TRBJ2-7; 9 bases fit TRBD1. The CDR3 contains 15 residues. The V gene's germline CDR1 is MNHEY and CDR2 SVGAGI. Germline trimming cut 3 bases from V and 6 bases from J; bases unmatched to any gene: 9. The CDR3 nucleotides are TGTGCCAGCAGTTATCCGGGACAGGGATCGAGCGAGCAGTACTTC. Its translation: CASSYPGQGSSEQYF.

CDR3 residues: CASSPGTSRLRGETQYF. Written as DNA, the CDR3 is TGTGCCAGCAGTCCTGGGACTAGCCGCCTCAGGGGGGAGACCCAGTACTTC. The gene calls are TRBV2 and TRBJ2-5; TRBD2 aligns across 9 bases. Trimming cost V 5 bases and J 5 bases; bases outside gene matches: 15. The germline V gene has CDR1 SNHLY and CDR2 FYNNEI. CDR3 size: 17 residues.

The chain joins TRBV12-2 to TRBJ1-1; TRBD1 is the table's D call, not checked against the DNA. TRBV12-2 is an annotated pseudogene. This CDR3 spans 13 amino acids. The CDR3 loop is CASRRTTDSEAFF. The CDR3 coding sequence is TGTGCAAGTCGCCGTACGACAGATTCTGAAGCTTTCTTT.

V and J are TRBV19 and TRBJ1-5; D remains ambiguous. The germline V gene encodes CDR1 LNHDA and CDR2 SQIVND (reference sequence). The CDR3 has 17 amino acids. V gave up 6 bases and J gave up 0 bases, with 18 bases separating them. In nucleotides, the CDR3 is TGTGCCAGTAGAACTATGGGTCCAGCTTATAGCAATCAGCCCCAGCATTTT. Amino acids: CASRTMGPAYSNQPQHF.

V gene TRBV5-4 combines with J gene TRBJ2-5; D is ambiguous. Trimming shortened V by 0 bases and J by 5 bases, and 11 bases separated the two germline ends. The CDR3 sequence is 14 residues long. From germline, CDR1 is SGHNT and CDR2 YYREEE (reference sequence). The CDR3, as DNA: TGTGCCAGCAGCTTGGACGCCAGTTGGGAGACCCAGTACTTC. Translated, it gives CASSLDASWETQYF.

The chain recombines TRBV20-1 with TRBJ2-7; 7 bases map to TRBD2. There are 11 residues in the CDR3. Germline-derived CDR1 and CDR2 are DFQATT and SNEGSKA (reference sequence). This CDR3 is CKASSGDEQYF. DNA of the CDR3: TGCAAGGCCTCCAGCGGGGACGAGCAGTACTTC.

The chain combines TRBV18 with TRBJ1-1; maybe TRBD1 (5 bases). The CDR3 covers 13 residues. CDR1 and CDR2 from the germline V gene are KGHSH and LQKENI. The V and J ends lost 6 bases and 3 bases respectively, with 11 bases between them. The CDR3, as DNA: TGTGCCAGCTCTCTCCGGGGGGACACTGAAGCTTTCTTT. Translated: CASSLRGDTEAFF.